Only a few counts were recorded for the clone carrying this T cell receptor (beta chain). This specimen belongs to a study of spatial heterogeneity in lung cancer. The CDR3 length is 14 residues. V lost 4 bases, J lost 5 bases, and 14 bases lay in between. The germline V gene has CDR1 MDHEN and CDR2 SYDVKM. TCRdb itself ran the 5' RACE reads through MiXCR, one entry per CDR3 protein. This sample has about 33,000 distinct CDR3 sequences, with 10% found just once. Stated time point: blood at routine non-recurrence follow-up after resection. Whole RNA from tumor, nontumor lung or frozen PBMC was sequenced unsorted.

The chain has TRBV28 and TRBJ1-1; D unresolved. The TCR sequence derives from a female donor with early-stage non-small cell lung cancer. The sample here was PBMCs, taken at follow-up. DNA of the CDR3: TGTGCCAGCAGTTCAACCGGGATCCTGACTGAAGCTTTCTTT. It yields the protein CASSSTGILTEAFF.